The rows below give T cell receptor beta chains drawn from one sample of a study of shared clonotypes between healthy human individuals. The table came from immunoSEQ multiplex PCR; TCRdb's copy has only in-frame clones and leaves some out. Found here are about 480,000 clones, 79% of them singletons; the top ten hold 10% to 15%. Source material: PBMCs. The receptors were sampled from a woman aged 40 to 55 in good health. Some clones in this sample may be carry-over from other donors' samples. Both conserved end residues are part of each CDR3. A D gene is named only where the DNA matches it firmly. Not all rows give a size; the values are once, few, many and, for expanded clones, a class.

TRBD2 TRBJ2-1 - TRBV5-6 CASSSATSGMYNEQFF TGTGCCAGCAGTTCCGCTACTAGCGGGATGTACAATGAGCAGTTCTTC
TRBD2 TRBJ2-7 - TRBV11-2 CASSLVEGLRTEQYF TGTGCCAGCAGCTTAGTTGAGGGACTAAGAACTGAGCAGTACTTC
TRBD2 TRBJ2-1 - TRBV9 CASSVEGLAGVGQFF TGTGCCAGCAGCGTAGAGGGACTAGCGGGAGTGGGGCAGTTCTTC
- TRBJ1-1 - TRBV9 CASSVVGAPEAFF TGTGCCAGCAGCGTAGTAGGGGCGCCTGAAGCTTTCTTT
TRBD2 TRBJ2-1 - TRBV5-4 CASSSLTSGMVNEQFF TGTGCCAGCAGCTCATTGACTAGCGGGATGGTAAATGAGCAGTTCTTC
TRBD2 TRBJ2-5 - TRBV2 CASSEITSGEETQYF TGTGCCAGCAGTGAAATAACTAGCGGGGAAGAGACCCAGTACTTC
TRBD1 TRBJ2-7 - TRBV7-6 CASSRDRGALRFHYEQYF TGTGCCAGCAGCCGTGACAGGGGTGCCCTCCGCTTCCACTACGAGCAGTACTTC
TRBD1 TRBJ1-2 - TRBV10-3 CAISDIGQGSGGYTF TGTGCCATCAGTGATATAGGACAGGGTAGTGGAGGCTACACCTTC
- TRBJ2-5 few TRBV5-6 CASSKRGGETQYF TGTGCCAGCAGCAAAAGGGGTGGAGAGACCCAGTACTTC
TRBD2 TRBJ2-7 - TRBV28 CASKAPRETDEQYF TGTGCCAGCAAAGCTCCGCGGGAGACTGACGAGCAGTACTTC
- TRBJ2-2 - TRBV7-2 CASRRTANTGELFF TGTGCCAGCAGACGTACAGCGAACACCGGGGAGCTGTTTTTT
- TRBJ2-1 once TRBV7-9 CASSLWLAGRSSYNEQFF TGTGCCAGCAGCTTATGGCTAGCAGGACGAAGCTCCTACAATGAGCAGTTCTTC
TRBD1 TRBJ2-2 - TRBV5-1 CASSLRVQGVDTGELFF TGCGCCAGCAGCCTAAGGGTACAGGGGGTGGACACCGGGGAGCTGTTTTTT
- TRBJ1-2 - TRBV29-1 CSVEGGQLLLGGGYTF TGCAGCGTTGAAGGGGGGCAGCTCCTCCTTGGAGGTGGCTACACCTTC
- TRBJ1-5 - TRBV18 CASSPRGPGRASNQPQHF TGTGCCAGCTCACCCCGCGGACCAGGTAGGGCCTCCAATCAGCCCCAGCATTTT
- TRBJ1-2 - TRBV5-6 CASSLTNYGYTF TGTGCCAGCAGCCTAACGAACTATGGCTACACCTTC
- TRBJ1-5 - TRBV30 CAWSGRGNQPQHF TGTGCCTGGAGCGGGAGGGGCAATCAGCCCCAGCATTTT
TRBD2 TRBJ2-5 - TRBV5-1 CASFEGSGSRETQYF TGCGCCAGCTTCGAGGGTAGCGGGAGCCGAGAGACCCAGTACTTC
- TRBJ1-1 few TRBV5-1 CASSTTGTANTEAFF TGCGCCAGCAGCACTACTGGGACGGCGAACACTGAAGCTTTCTTT
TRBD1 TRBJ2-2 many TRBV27 CASNLRGPRTGELFF TGTGCCAGCAACCTGAGGGGGCCTCGAACCGGGGAGCTGTTTTTT
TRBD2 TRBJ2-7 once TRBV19 CASSMGSGGTYEQYF TGTGCCAGTAGTATGGGGTCGGGAGGAACCTACGAGCAGTACTTC
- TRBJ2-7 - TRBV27 CASSPTGYEQYF TGTGCCAGCAGTCCTACTGGCTACGAGCAGTACTTC
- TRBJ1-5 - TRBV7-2 CASSLVSGNQPQHF TGTGCCAGCAGCTTAGTCTCAGGGAATCAGCCCCAGCATTTT
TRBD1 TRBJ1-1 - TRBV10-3 CAISEDRAYSEAFF TGTGCCATCAGTGAGGACAGGGCCTACTCTGAAGCTTTCTTT
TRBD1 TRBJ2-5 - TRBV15 CATSRVSGTGGETQYF TGTGCCACCAGCAGAGTTTCCGGGACAGGGGGGGAGACCCAGTACTTC
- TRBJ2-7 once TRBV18 CASSPAQGKSYEQYF TGTGCCAGCTCACCAGCCCAGGGAAAAAGTTACGAGCAGTACTTC
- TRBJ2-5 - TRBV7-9 CASSLKGGRDEETQYF TGTGCCAGCAGCTTAAAGGGGGGGAGGGACGAGGAGACCCAGTACTTC
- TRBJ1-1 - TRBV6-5 CASRTSNTEAFF TGTGCCAGCAGAACTTCGAACACTGAAGCTTTCTTT
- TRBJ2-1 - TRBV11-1 CASSLARGGGSYNEQFF TGTGCCAGCAGCTTAGCGAGGGGGGGAGGCTCCTACAATGAGCAGTTCTTC
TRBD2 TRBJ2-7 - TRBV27 CASSSSGRGSYEQYF TGTGCCAGCAGTTCTAGCGGGAGAGGTTCCTACGAGCAGTACTTC
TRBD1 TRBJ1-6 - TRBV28 CASSSTTGNNSPLHF TGTGCCAGCAGTTCGACGACAGGGAATAATTCACCCCTCCACTTT
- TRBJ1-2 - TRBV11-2 CASSPLQEVGYTF TGTGCCAGCAGCCCTCTTCAGGAGGTGGGCTACACCTTC
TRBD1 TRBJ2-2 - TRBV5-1 CASSLGQGSGTGELFF TGCGCCAGCAGCTTAGGACAGGGATCCGGCACCGGGGAGCTGTTTTTT
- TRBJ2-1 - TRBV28 CASSGGGGGTYNEQFF TGTGCCAGCAGTGGCGGCGGGGGCGGGACCTACAATGAGCAGTTCTTC
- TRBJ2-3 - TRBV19 CASSRQGSTDTQYF TGTGCCAGTAGCCGGCAGGGGAGCACAGATACGCAGTATTTT
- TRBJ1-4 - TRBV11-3 CASTHSTGVFNEKLFF TGTGCCAGCACCCACTCGACGGGGGTATTTAATGAAAAACTGTTTTTT
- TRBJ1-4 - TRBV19 CASSISPDVNEKLFF TGTGCCAGTAGTATAAGTCCGGATGTGAATGAAAAACTGTTTTTT
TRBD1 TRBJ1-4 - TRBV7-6 CASSSRRGRGRATNEKLFF TGTGCCAGCAGCTCCAGAAGGGGCAGGGGGCGCGCAACTAATGAAAAACTGTTTTTT
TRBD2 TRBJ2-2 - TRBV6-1 CASNRLGGTGDHHF TGTGCCAGCAATCGGCTGGGGGGGACCGGGGACCACCACTTT
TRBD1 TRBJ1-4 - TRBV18 CASSRQGAGTNEKLFF TGTGCCAGCTCGAGACAGGGGGCGGGCACTAATGAAAAACTGTTTTTT
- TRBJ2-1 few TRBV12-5 CASGPLVGNEQFF TGTGCTAGTGGCCCGTTAGTGGGCAATGAGCAGTTCTTC
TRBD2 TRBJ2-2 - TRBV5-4 CASSLTRLAGVGTGELFF TGTGCCAGCAGCTTGACCAGACTAGCGGGAGTCGGCACCGGGGAGCTGTTTTTT
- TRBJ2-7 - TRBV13 CASSLLGSSYEQYF TGTGCCAGCAGCTTACTCGGAAGCTCCTACGAGCAGTACTTC
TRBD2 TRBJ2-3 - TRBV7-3 CASSLNGAGVSTDTQYF TGTGCCAGCAGCTTAAACGGAGCGGGAGTTAGCACAGATACGCAGTATTTT
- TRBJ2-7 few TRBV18 CASSEGVPYEQYF TGTGCCAGCTCAGAGGGGGTCCCCTACGAGCAGTACTTC
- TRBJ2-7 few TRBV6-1 CASSPGTTPYEQYF TGTGCCAGCAGCCCCGGGACGACCCCTTACGAGCAGTACTTC
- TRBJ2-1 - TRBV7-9 CASSFPGVEQFF TGTGCCAGCAGCTTTCCGGGTGTGGAGCAGTTCTTC